Presented here are 15 T cell receptor beta chains from one specimen sequenced in a study of CD8 T cells in Susac syndrome. Reverse transcription of about 0.5 to 1 ug RNA was performed with random hexamers. Each CDR3 protein gets one entry after TCRdb re-called the immunoSEQ multiplex PCR reads with MiXCR. Among 110,000 or so distinct CDR3 sequences listed, 85% to 95% were seen once. The sample consisted of CD4+ T cells from PBMCs. The receptors shown here come from a human donor with multiple sclerosis.

The V call is TRBV12-3 or TRBV12-4, the J call TRBJ2-5, with D perhaps matching TRBD1 (6 bases). V lost 3 bases, J lost 5 bases, and 10 bases lay in between. The CDR3 is 13 residues long. DNA of the CDR3: TGTGCCAGCAGTTTCAGGGGTGGGGAGACCCAGTACTTC. Amino acid sequence: CASSFRGGETQYF.

The gene calls are TRBV7-2 and TRBJ1-4, with TRBD1 as a possible D gene (6 bases). The length of the CDR3 is 14 residues. The V gene's germline CDR1 is SGHTA and CDR2 FQGNSA. The V and J ends lost 2 bases and 8 bases respectively, with 12 bases between them. Here the CDR3 reads CASSLRGGKEKLFF. CDR3 nucleotide sequence: TGTGCCAGCAGCTTAAGAGGGGGGAAGGAAAAACTGTTTTTT.

This chain connects TRBV3-1 to TRBJ1-1, with a possible D match to TRBD1 (5 bases). This CDR3 region has 15 residues. Trimming left V 1 base short and J 5 bases short, with 14 bases between. Germline V gene sequence: CDR1 LGHDT, CDR2 YNNKEL (reference sequence). The CDR3 loop reads CASSQGVRAGTEAFF. The DNA of the CDR3 is TGTGCCAGCAGCCAAGGGGTCAGGGCCGGGACTGAAGCTTTCTTT.

The chain carries TRBV10-1 and TRBJ2-7; TRBD2 is a possible D gene (6 bases). The germline CDR1 and CDR2 sequences are WNHNN and SYGVQD (reference sequence). The CDR3 sequence is 13 residues long. Trimming left V 7 bases short and J 3 bases short, with 13 bases between. The CDR3 DNA follows: TGCGCCAGCAAACGGGTGGGGGGCTACGAGCAGTACTTC. Translating gives CASKRVGGYEQYF.

This clonotype appeared once. The genes are TRBV6-5 and TRBJ1-5; D uncertain. Trimming cost V 2 bases and J 4 bases, with 12 bases left between them. Looked up from germline, CDR1 is MNHEY and CDR2 is SVGAGI. The CDR3 is made up of 15 amino acids. The CDR3: CASSYADGTNQPQHF. The CDR3 DNA is TGTGCCAGCAGTTACGCGGACGGAACAAATCAGCCCCAGCATTTT.

The genes are TRBV18 and TRBJ1-2; D is perhaps TRBD1 (6 bases). The CDR3 has 13 amino acids. Germline CDR1 KGHSH, CDR2 LQKENI. Trimming pared 3 bases from V and 9 bases from J, leaving 14 bases between. CDR3 in DNA: TGTGCCAGCTCACCCCCCGGACAGTTAAGCTACACCTTC. It yields the protein CASSPPGQLSYTF.

This clonotype was detected once. This chain joins TRBV19 and TRBJ2-7; D gene unclear. Germline lookup yields CDR1 LNHDA and CDR2 SQIVND (reference sequence). The CDR3 runs 13 residues. Deletions cut 2 bases from V and 7 bases from J, with 12 bases between. CDR3 amino acids: CASSIWPTEEQYF. In nucleotides, the CDR3 is TGTGCCAGTAGTATATGGCCAACCGAGGAGCAGTACTTC. Together with reference TRBV19 and TRBJ2-7, the CDR3 gives the full variable domain: DGGITQSPKYLFRKEGQNVTLSCEQNLNHDAMYWYRQDPGQGLRLIYYSQIVNDFQKGDIAEGYSVSREKKESFPLTVTSAQKNPTAFYLCASSIWPTEEQYFGPGTRLTVT.

This clonotype has only one observation. An end of the junction does not agree with germline; a read error may underlie this. The chain employs TRBV6-2 or TRBV6-3 and TRBJ1-1; D unresolved. CDR1 is MNHEY and CDR2 is SVGEGT in the germline V gene. The CDR3 loop spans 10 amino acids. The CDR3 DNA follows: TGTGCCAGCAGTTATAATGCCGTCTTTTTT. Residues: CASSYNAVFF.

CDR3 sequence reads: CAISGGTEAFF. The CDR3 DNA reads TGTGCCATCAGTGGTGGGACTGAAGCTTTCTTT. The V gene is TRBV10-3, the J gene TRBJ1-1, with unresolved D. The germline gives CDR1 ENHRY, CDR2 SYGVKD. This CDR3 has 11 amino acids. Trimming shortened V by 4 bases and J by 5 bases, and 5 bases separated the two germline ends.

J is TRBJ2-5 and V is TRBV2; D gene unclear. The CDR3 totals 14 residues. Trimming took 6 bases from V and 1 from J, leaving 12 bases between them. Germline assignment: CDR1 SNHLY and CDR2 FYNNEI. This chain's CDR3 is CASSRLAIQETQYF. CDR3 bases: TGTGCCAGCAGCCGCCTCGCAATCCAAGAGACCCAGTACTTC.

This clonotype was detected only once. The chain links TRBV12-3 or TRBV12-4 to TRBJ1-3; D unclear. The CDR3 covers 14 residues. Trimming cost V 3 bases and J 1 base, with 7 bases left between them. CDR3 protein: CASSFVGSGNTIYF. DNA for the CDR3: TGTGCCAGCAGTTTCGTGGGTTCTGGAAACACCATATATTTT.

The chain is built from TRBV11-2 and TRBJ1-2; 9 bases line up with TRBD1. This CDR3 has 16 amino acids. The V and J ends lost 4 bases and 4 bases, in that order; junction bases with no gene match: 10. Germline V gene sequence: CDR1 SGHAT, CDR2 FQNNGV. CDR3 bases: TGTGCCAGCAGCTCAAACGGGGACAGGGCCCTCTATGGCTACACCTTC. It codes for CASSSNGDRALYGYTF.

The rearrangement joins TRBV3-1 to TRBJ2-5; D unresolved. V shed 6 bases and J shed 0 bases, with 11 bases lying between them. Germline-derived CDR1 and CDR2 are LGHDT and YNNKEL (reference sequence). The CDR3 is 14 residues long. The CDR3 is CASSPDGYQETQYF. CDR3 DNA: TGTGCCAGCAGTCCGGACGGGTACCAAGAGACCCAGTACTTC.

The chain carries TRBV27 and TRBJ1-3, with D tentatively TRBD1 (5 bases). This CDR3 spans 16 amino acids. Per the germline V gene, CDR1 is MNHEY and CDR2 is SMNVEV (reference sequence). Trimming removed 5 bases at V and 4 bases at J, with 18 bases between. The CDR3 DNA reads as TGTGCCAGCAGTCCTAAAGGGGACCTGAGGGGAAACACCATATATTTT. This sequence encodes CASSPKGDLRGNTIYF.

The chain recombines TRBV10-3 with TRBJ1-5; 7 nucleotides match TRBD1. This CDR3 has 13 amino acids. V shed 4 bases and J 4 bases; nucleotides not matched to a gene: 1. Germline V CDR1 and CDR2: ENHRY, SYGVKD. The CDR3 sequence is CAISGQGNQPQHF. The CDR3 DNA sequence: TGTGCCATCAGTGGACAGGGAAATCAGCCCCAGCATTTT.